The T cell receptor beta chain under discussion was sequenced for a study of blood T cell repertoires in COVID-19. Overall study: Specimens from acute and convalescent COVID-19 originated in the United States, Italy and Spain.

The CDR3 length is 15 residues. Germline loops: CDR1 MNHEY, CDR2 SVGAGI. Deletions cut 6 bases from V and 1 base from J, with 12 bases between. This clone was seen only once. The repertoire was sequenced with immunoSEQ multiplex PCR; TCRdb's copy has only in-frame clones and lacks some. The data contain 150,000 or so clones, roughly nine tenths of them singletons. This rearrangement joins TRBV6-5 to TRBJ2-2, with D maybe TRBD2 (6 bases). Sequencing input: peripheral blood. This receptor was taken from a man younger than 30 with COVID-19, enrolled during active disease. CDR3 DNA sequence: TGTGCCAGCAGGACGGGACTCGTGAACACCGGGGAGCTGTTTTTT. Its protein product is CASRTGLVNTGELFF.